What follows are 24 T cell receptor beta chains derived from one specimen sequenced in a study of blood T cell repertoires in COVID-19 (dated by TCRdb to 2019 to 2021). Library preparation employed the immunoSEQ multiplex PCR assay. Sourced from immuneACCESS, this table was stored by TCRdb with only in-frame sequences that have V and J called. A share of the clones is absent; for the studies checked, an unresolved V gene accounts for under half, and the remainder has no known explanation. A total of under 200,000 clones appear in this sample, about 85% of them only once. The ten largest clones capture approximately 8% of the sample. The specimen was PBMCs or T cells enriched from blood (not recorded which). The receptors originated from a woman aged 45-59 years who had recovered from COVID-19.

The CDR3 is CASSLLAGGTYEQYF. CDR3 DNA: TGTGCCAGCAGCTTACTAGCGGGAGGTACCTACGAGCAGTACTTC. The rearrangement links TRBV7-9 to TRBJ2-7; 11 positions agree with TRBD2. The V gene's germline CDR1 is SEHNR and CDR2 FQNEAQ (reference sequence). V lost 2 bases and J lost 2; bases outside the gene matches: 2. This CDR3 is built from 15 residues.

The chain couples TRBV3-1 (or the pseudogene TRBV3-2) to TRBJ1-2; D is possibly TRBD1 (5 bases). Trimming took 1 base from V and 2 from J, leaving 8 bases between them. The CDR3 is 14 residues long. CDR1 and CDR2 (germline): LGHDT, YNNKEL (reference sequence). This CDR3 is CASSQVQANYGYTF. DNA for the CDR3: TGTGCCAGCAGCCAAGTACAGGCCAACTATGGCTACACCTTC.

This clone showed up just once. The CDR3 region is CASSYQNMGELFF. DNA for the CDR3: TGTGCCAGCAGTTACCAGAACATGGGGGAGCTGTTTTTT. This rearrangement joins TRBV6-5 to TRBJ2-2; D is unresolved. The germline gives CDR1 MNHEY, CDR2 SVGAGI. The CDR3 totals 13 residues. Deletions cut 2 bases from V and 8 bases from J, with 9 bases between.

The chain combines TRBV25-1 with TRBJ2-5; TRBD1 matches 12 bases. The CDR3 consists of 15 residues. V shed 7 bases and J 4 bases; nucleotides not matched to a gene: 7. Germline lookup yields CDR1 MGHDK and CDR2 SYGVNS. CDR3 coding DNA: TGTGCCAGCACTCAGGGACAGGGGGCCGTAGAGACCCAGTACTTC. Translation gives CASTQGQGAVETQYF.

V and J are TRBV28 and TRBJ1-1; D not certain. CDR1 is MDHEN, CDR2 SYDVKM, per germline. V lost 3 bases, J lost 6 bases, and 14 bases lay in between. The CDR3 has 14 amino acids. For the CDR3, the DNA is TGTGCCAGCAGTTTTGCGGGATTTGACGCTGAAGCTTTCTTT. Protein: CASSFAGFDAEAFF. The full variable domain, with the rest looked up from reference TRBV28 and TRBJ1-1, is DVKVTQSSRYLVKRTGEKVFLECVQDMDHENMFWYRQDPGLGLRLIYFSYDVKMKEKGDIPEGYSVSREKKERFSLILESASTNQTSMYLCASSFAGFDAEAFFGQGTRLTVV.

This chain joins TRBV6-2 or TRBV6-3 and TRBJ2-4, with 11 bases lining up with TRBD1. This CDR3 region has 16 residues. V lost 6 bases, J lost 6 bases, and 10 bases stayed unmatched. Germline assignment: CDR1 MNHEY and CDR2 SVGEGT. The CDR3 DNA reads as TGTGCCAGCAGCTTTCACGGACAGGGGGCGGTAAACATTCAGTACTTC. Its translation is CASSFHGQGAVNIQYF.

The chain employs TRBV19 and TRBJ1-3; 8 bases map to TRBD1. The CDR3 contains 15 residues. Germline loops: CDR1 LNHDA, CDR2 SQIVND (reference sequence). V trimming: 3 bases; J trimming: 6 bases; junction bases outside the gene matches: 7. CDR3 in amino acids: CASSIQGARVNTIYF. The CDR3 region has the DNA TGTGCCAGTAGTATCCAGGGGGCGCGTGTAAACACCATATATTTT.

The J gene is TRBJ1-2, the V gene TRBV18; D ambiguous. Germline V gene lookup returns CDR1 KGHSH and CDR2 LQKENI. There are 14 residues in the CDR3. Trimming left V 0 bases short and J 8 bases short, with 13 bases between. CDR3 protein: CASSPPGRPGGYTF. In nucleotides, the CDR3 is TGTGCCAGCTCACCACCGGGCAGGCCGGGAGGCTACACCTTC.

V is TRBV9 and J is TRBJ2-3, with D tentatively TRBD1 (5 bases). V was shortened by 4 bases and J by 6 bases, with 15 bases between the two germline ends. Germline lookup yields CDR1 SGDLS and CDR2 YYNGEE. CDR3 length: 14 amino acids. The CDR3, as DNA: TGTGCCAGCAGCCGGACAAGGGCGATGGATACGCAGTATTTT. This translates into CASSRTRAMDTQYF.

V usage is TRBV3-1 (or the pseudogene TRBV3-2) and J usage is TRBJ1-1; 8 nucleotides agree with TRBD1. CDR1 and CDR2 from the germline V gene are LGHDT and YNNKEL (reference sequence). The junction had 7 bases not matched to a gene; V was cut back by 4 bases and J by 3 bases. This CDR3 region has 15 residues. CDR3 in amino acids: CASSPFSGGYTEAFF. CDR3 DNA sequence: TGTGCCAGCAGCCCCTTCTCAGGGGGCTACACTGAAGCTTTCTTT.

The chain combines TRBV7-2 with TRBJ1-5; D possibly corresponds to TRBD1 (5 bases). This CDR3 region has 15 residues. Trimming shortened V by 2 bases and J by 0 bases, and 8 bases separated the two germline ends. The germline CDR1 and CDR2 sequences are SGHTA and FQGNSA. The CDR3 DNA is TGTGCCAGCAGCTTAACCACAGGTAGCAATCAGCCCCAGCATTTT. Protein sequence: CASSLTTGSNQPQHF.

This clone was picked up one time. This chain links TRBV11-2 with TRBJ1-1, with D possibly matching TRBD1 (6 bases). The CDR3 is made up of 13 amino acids. V was cut by 2 bases and J by 4 bases, with 8 bases left in between. Looked up from germline, CDR1 is SGHAT and CDR2 is FQNNGV. The CDR3 here is CASSLSRGTEAFF. The CDR3 coding sequence is TGTGCCAGCAGCTTATCCAGGGGCACTGAAGCTTTCTTT. Based on the CDR3 plus reference TRBV11-2 and TRBJ1-1, the full variable domain is EAGVAQSPRYKIIEKRQSVAFWCNPISGHATLYWYQQILGQGPKLLIQFQNNGVVDDSQLPKDRFSAERLKGVDSTLKIQPAKLEDSAVYLCASSLSRGTEAFFGQGTRLTVV.

The rearrangement links TRBV9 to TRBJ2-7, with a weak D call TRBD1 (6 bases). This CDR3 contains 15 residues. Per germline, CDR1 SGDLS and CDR2 YYNGEE. The V end was cut by 4 bases, the J end by 2 bases, with 16 bases between. The CDR3 DNA reads TGTGCCAGCAGCAGGCTGGCGGACAGCACCTACGAGCAGTACTTC. It codes for CASSRLADSTYEQYF. Combining the CDR3 with reference TRBV9 and TRBJ2-7 gives the whole variable domain DSGVTQTPKHLITATGQRVTLRCSPRSGDLSVYWYQQSLDQGLQFLIQYYNGEERAKGNILERFSAQQFPDLHSELNLSSLELGDSALYFCASSRLADSTYEQYFGPGTRLTVT.

V is TRBV29-1 and J is TRBJ1-1, with D perhaps matching TRBD1 (6 bases). Trimming took off 3 bases at V and 4 bases at J, with 9 bases between the two ends. CDR3 length: 12 residues. The germline V gene encodes CDR1 SQVTM and CDR2 ANQGSEA. The DNA for the CDR3 is TGCAGCGTTGAGCAGGGGAGCACTGAAGCTTTCTTT. Translating it yields CSVEQGSTEAFF.

The V gene is TRBV28, the J gene TRBJ1-2; 10 bases match TRBD1. The V gene end was trimmed by 5 bases and the J gene end by 8 bases; junction bases not matched to a gene: 8. Germline lookup yields CDR1 MDHEN and CDR2 SYDVKM. The CDR3 covers 14 residues. CDR3 coding DNA: TGTGCCAGCAGTCCCGGGACAGGGGTTTGGGGCTACACCTTC. This encodes CASSPGTGVWGYTF.

The chain is built from TRBV10-3 and TRBJ2-2, with a possible D match to TRBD2 (5 bases). The V gene lost 7 bases and the J gene lost 4 bases, with 7 bases spanning the gap. Germline V gene sequence: CDR1 ENHRY, CDR2 SYGVKD. The CDR3 sequence is 12 residues long. CDR3 DNA sequence: TGTGCCATCAAAGGGAGCACCGGGGAGCTGTTTTTT. Its protein product is CAIKGSTGELFF.

The chain links TRBV3-1 (or the pseudogene TRBV3-2) to TRBJ2-1; TRBD2 matches 12 bases. Germline V CDR1 and CDR2: LGHDT, YNNKEL (reference sequence). The CDR3 length is 16 residues. Trimming cost V 4 bases and J 1 base; bases outside gene matches: 2. The CDR3 DNA follows: TGTGCCAGCAGCCTACTAGCGGGGGGTTCCTACAATGAGCAGTTCTTC. Translation gives CASSLLAGGSYNEQFF.

The V and J genes are TRBV27 and TRBJ1-2; 9 bases are shared with TRBD1. V was clipped by 6 bases and J by 7 bases; unmatched bases: 9. This CDR3 has 14 amino acids. In germline, CDR1 is MNHEY, CDR2 SMNVEV (reference sequence). DNA of the CDR3: TGTGCCAGCAGACCCGGGACAGGGTTACGTGGCTACACCTTC. It yields the protein CASRPGTGLRGYTF.

The V call is TRBV7-2, the J call TRBJ2-5, with D uncertain. Germline lookup yields CDR1 SGHTA and CDR2 FQGNSA. The CDR3 sequence is 13 residues long. Between the trimmed V and J ends, which lost 5 bases and 1 base, there was a span of 8 bases. The CDR3 DNA reads TGTGCCAGCAGCCGACGGGTCCAAGAGACCCAGTACTTC. Encoded protein: CASSRRVQETQYF.

The rearrangement joins TRBV9 to TRBJ2-3; 7 bases line up with TRBD2. Germline CDR1 reads SGDLS; CDR2 reads YYNGEE. V lost 3 bases to trimming and J lost 3 bases; unmatched junction nucleotides: 7. The CDR3 is made up of 15 amino acids. CDR3 sequence reads: CASSALADMTDTQYF. CDR3 DNA sequence: TGTGCCAGCAGCGCCCTAGCGGATATGACAGATACGCAGTATTTT.

The chain carries TRBV6-5 and TRBJ2-3, with 7 positions matching TRBD2. With 0 bases clipped from V and 2 bases from J, the junction kept 2 bases outside the gene matches. The CDR3 has 15 residues. Germline V lookup: CDR1 MNHEY, CDR2 SVGAGI. CDR3 bases: TGTGCCAGCAGTTACTCGGGGACTACCACAGATACGCAGTATTTT. Translating gives CASSYSGTTTDTQYF.

This clone was seen just once. The rearrangement links TRBV7-9 to TRBJ2-2; D possibly corresponds to TRBD2 (5 bases). This CDR3 has 14 residues. The V end lost 0 bases, the J end lost 4 bases, and 6 bases lay between the germline ends. Germline V lookup: CDR1 SEHNR, CDR2 FQNEAQ (reference sequence). CDR3 residues: CASSLAGSTGELFF. CDR3 nucleotide sequence: TGTGCCAGCAGCTTAGCTGGGAGCACCGGGGAGCTGTTTTTT.

This clone was recorded once. The V call is TRBV28, the J call TRBJ1-1, with D uncertain. The CDR3 loop spans 15 amino acids. V was pared by 6 bases and J by 8 bases, with 22 bases between. Looked up from germline, CDR1 is MDHEN and CDR2 is SYDVKM. In DNA, the CDR3 is TGTGCCAGCAGGACACCGACATTTTCGGTCGCAGAAGCTTTCTTT. This gives the protein CASRTPTFSVAEAFF.

The J gene is TRBJ2-1, the V gene TRBV27, with 7 bases lining up with TRBD1. Germline loops: CDR1 MNHEY, CDR2 SMNVEV (reference sequence). The CDR3 contains 15 residues. The junction had 6 bases not matched to a gene; V was cut back by 4 bases and J by 3 bases. CDR3 bases: TGTGCCAGCAGTTCGGGACAGCCGGTCTACAATGAGCAGTTCTTC. It encodes CASSSGQPVYNEQFF.